The 14 T cell receptor beta chains below come from one sample, sequenced in a study of T-cell reconstitution after alpha-beta-depleted transplantation in children. Unique molecular identifiers were incorporated during preparation of the TCRbeta library. TCRdb re-called the PCR reads with MiXCR, one entry per CDR3 protein. Here the sample spans a few thousand distinct CDR3 sequences, 8.5% to 9.5% being singletons. The sample was PBMCs, mostly from graft donor cells, taken 180 days after TCRalphabeta/CD19-depleted stem cell transplant. All receptors derive from a male patient aged 2 to 9 who had a stem cell transplant for acute lymphoblastic leukemia, so the T cells may come from the graft donor.

This clonotype occurred many times. The rearrangement joins TRBV15 to TRBJ2-7; 9 positions agree with TRBD2. V gave up 1 base and J gave up 4 bases; unmatched junction bases: 8. The CDR3 length is 16 residues. Per germline, CDR1 LNHNV and CDR2 YYDKDF (reference sequence). CDR3 in amino acids: CATSRGSGRSGYEQYF. In DNA form, the CDR3 reads TGTGCCACCAGCAGAGGGAGCGGGAGGTCAGGTTACGAGCAGTACTTC.

In its sample, this clonotype was seen many times. The rearrangement links TRBV10-3 to TRBJ2-1, with 10 bases that match TRBD2. Germline V gene data show CDR1 as ENHRY and CDR2 as SYGVKD. There are 13 residues in the CDR3. V gave up 10 bases and J gave up 4 bases; unmatched junction bases: 4. The CDR3 reads CATRTSGYNEQFF. The CDR3 coding sequence is TGTGCCACCCGGACTAGCGGTTACAATGAGCAGTTCTTC.

This clonotype was detected many times. The chain recombines TRBV29-1 with TRBJ1-4; a weak D match, TRBD1 (5 bases). CDR3 length equals 12 residues. V was trimmed by 7 bases and J by 5 bases, leaving 11 bases between them. Per the germline V gene, CDR1 is SQVTM and CDR2 is ANQGSEA. The CDR3 DNA reads as TGCAGCGCGTCGACAGCGAATGAAAAACTGTTTTTT. This sequence encodes CSASTANEKLFF. Combining the CDR3 with reference TRBV29-1 and TRBJ1-4 gives the whole variable domain SAVISQKPSRDICQRGTSLTIQCQVDSQVTMMFWYRQQPGQSLTLIATANQGSEATYESGFVIDKFPISRPNLTFSTLTVSNMSPEDSSIYLCSASTANEKLFFGSGTQLSVL.

This clonotype was detected ten times or more. V and J are TRBV19 and TRBJ2-1; possibly TRBD1 for D (6 bases). The V gene's germline CDR1 is LNHDA and CDR2 SQIVND (reference sequence). The CDR3 is 14 residues long. Trimming removed 3 bases at V and 3 bases at J, with 9 bases between. CDR3 sequence (DNA): TGTGCCAGTAGTATCACAGGGAACTACAATGAGCAGTTCTTC. Translating gives CASSITGNYNEQFF.

This clonotype was found many times. V gene TRBV6-1 combines with J gene TRBJ1-4, with D possibly matching TRBD1 (6 bases). The CDR3 covers 15 residues. Germline V CDR1 and CDR2: MNHNS, SASEGT. Trimming removed 4 bases at V and 6 bases at J, with 15 bases between. CDR3 DNA sequence: TGTGCCAGCAGTGGGGGCGGGGACATGGATGAAAAACTGTTTTTT. This gives the protein CASSGGGDMDEKLFF.

In this sample, this clonotype turned up many times. This rearrangement joins TRBV6-5 to TRBJ2-5; the D gene could be TRBD1 or TRBD2 (5 bases each). Germline assignment: CDR1 MNHEY and CDR2 SVGAGI. The CDR3 loop spans 14 amino acids. Trimming left V 2 bases short and J 5 bases short, with 12 bases between. The CDR3: CASSYRRGEETQYF. For the CDR3, the DNA is TGTGCCAGCAGTTACCGAAGGGGAGAGGAGACCCAGTACTTC.

This clonotype was counted many times. The chain couples TRBV10-3 to TRBJ1-2; 8 bases are a match to TRBD1. With 10 bases clipped from V and 10 bases from J, the junction kept 11 bases outside the gene matches. The CDR3 spans 12 residues. Germline CDR1 is ENHRY and CDR2 is SYGVKD. DNA of the CDR3: TGTGCCACGCAGACAGGGGTCAAAGACTACACCTTC. It specifies CATQTGVKDYTF.

The sample holds many counts of this clonotype. The chain links TRBV20-1 to TRBJ1-1; 8 bases map to TRBD1. The CDR3 has 15 amino acids. Germline values: CDR1 DFQATT, CDR2 SNEGSKA (reference sequence). The trim removed 5 bases at V and 0 bases at J, leaving 8 bases unmatched. In DNA form, the CDR3 reads TGCAGTGCTGAGCGTCGGGACAGGATGAACACTGAAGCTTTCTTT. Translating it yields CSAERRDRMNTEAFF.

The table lists this clonotype with many counts. The genes are TRBV5-6 and TRBJ2-7, with 10 bases lining up with TRBD1. The V and J ends lost 4 bases and 12 bases, in that order; junction bases with no gene match: 16. This CDR3 has 15 amino acids. Looked up from germline, CDR1 is SGHDT and CDR2 is YYEEEE. Here the CDR3 reads CASSRRDRGFVSPYF. In nucleotides, the CDR3 is TGTGCCAGCAGCCGCCGGGACAGGGGCTTTGTCTCTCCGTACTTC.

The rearrangement links TRBV10-2 to TRBJ2-1, with 9 nucleotides matching TRBD1. The germline V gene has CDR1 WSHSY and CDR2 SAAADI. Trimming removed 7 bases from V and 4 bases from J; junction bases left unmatched: 8. The CDR3 spans 15 residues. The CDR3 DNA follows: TGCGCCAGCAATGTAGGGACAGGGAGTTACAATGAGCAGTTCTTC. This sequence encodes CASNVGTGSYNEQFF.

This clonotype was counted ten times or more. This chain uses TRBV7-9 with TRBJ2-1; 8 bases align to TRBD2. V dropped 2 bases and J dropped 5; count of bases not matched to a gene: 8. The CDR3 has 16 amino acids. Germline-derived CDR1 and CDR2 are SEHNR and FQNEAQ (reference sequence). The CDR3 sequence: CASSLWGGRLHNEQFF. The CDR3 bases are TGTGCCAGCAGCTTATGGGGCGGGAGGCTCCACAATGAGCAGTTCTTC.

This clonotype has ten or more counts. The CDR3 region is CASRGAGVPNEQFF. The CDR3 DNA reads TGTGCCAGTAGGGGGGCGGGGGTCCCAAATGAGCAGTTCTTC. The rearrangement joins TRBV19 to TRBJ2-1, with D tentatively TRBD2 (7 bases). Germline-derived CDR1 and CDR2 are LNHDA and SQIVND (reference sequence). The V end was cut by 6 bases, the J end by 7 bases, with 16 bases between. The CDR3 spans 14 residues. Based on the CDR3 plus reference TRBV19 and TRBJ2-1, the full variable domain is DGGITQSPKYLFRKEGQNVTLSCEQNLNHDAMYWYRQDPGQGLRLIYYSQIVNDFQKGDIAEGYSVSREKKESFPLTVTSAQKNPTAFYLCASRGAGVPNEQFFGPGTRLTVL.

The sample holds many counts of this clonotype. The J gene is TRBJ2-7, the V gene TRBV13; D possibly corresponds to TRBD2 (7 bases). Germline V gives CDR1 PRHDT, CDR2 FYEKMQ (reference sequence). The CDR3 loop spans 15 amino acids. V lost 5 bases to trimming and J lost 0 bases, with 14 bases between them. CDR3 residues: CASSLRGRLSYEQYF. The CDR3 DNA reads as TGTGCCAGCAGCCTGCGGGGGCGCCTCTCCTACGAGCAGTACTTC.

This clonotype is medium-sized (0.01 to 0.1%). The genes are TRBV29-1 and TRBJ2-7; 9 bases fit TRBD2. Trimming removed 6 bases from V and 4 bases from J; junction bases left unmatched: 13. The CDR3 length is 15 residues. Germline V gene sequence: CDR1 SQVTM, CDR2 ANQGSEA. CDR3 nucleotides: TGCAGCGTCCAGACCTTAGCGGGAGCGGGTTACGAGCAGTACTTC. Translating gives CSVQTLAGAGYEQYF.